This TCR beta chain was recorded in a study of blood T cells in healthy people across ages. Turning to this clonotype: At one end the junction does not follow the germline gene, possibly because of a read error.

Each donor gave approximately 9.7 milliliters of peripheral blood. CDR1 LGHNA and CDR2 YNFKEQ come from the germline V gene. CDR3 length: 17 amino acids. A J-beta primer mix and a sample-barcoded 5' primer were used in a second PCR of roughly 7 to 12 cycles. TCRdb fed the 5' RACE reads into MiXCR, producing one record per CDR3 protein. This table has 540,000 or so distinct CDR3 sequences, nearly 25% appearing once. These same records also appear under a second study, on T cells of mothers and their children.

The V gene is TRBV4-2, the J gene TRBJ2-3; TRBD2 might be the D (6 bases). This TCR was recovered from a boy aged 10-17 years in good health. Sequencing was done on a sample of blood. CDR3 residues: CASSQDHWASGTDTQYF. For the CDR3, the DNA is TGCGCCAGCAGCCAAGATCATTGGGCTAGCGGCACAGATACGCAGTATTTT.